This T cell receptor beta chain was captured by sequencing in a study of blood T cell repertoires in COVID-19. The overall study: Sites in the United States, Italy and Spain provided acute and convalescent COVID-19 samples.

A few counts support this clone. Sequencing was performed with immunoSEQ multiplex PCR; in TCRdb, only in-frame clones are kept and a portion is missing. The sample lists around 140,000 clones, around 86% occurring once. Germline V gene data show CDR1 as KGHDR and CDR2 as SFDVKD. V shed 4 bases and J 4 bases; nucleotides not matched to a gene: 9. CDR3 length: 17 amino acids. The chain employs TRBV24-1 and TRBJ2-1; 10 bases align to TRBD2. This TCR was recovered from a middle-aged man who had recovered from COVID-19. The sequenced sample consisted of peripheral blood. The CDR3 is CATSDIASGGKYNEQFF. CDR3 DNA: TGTGCCACCAGTGACATAGCTAGCGGGGGCAAGTACAATGAGCAGTTCTTC.